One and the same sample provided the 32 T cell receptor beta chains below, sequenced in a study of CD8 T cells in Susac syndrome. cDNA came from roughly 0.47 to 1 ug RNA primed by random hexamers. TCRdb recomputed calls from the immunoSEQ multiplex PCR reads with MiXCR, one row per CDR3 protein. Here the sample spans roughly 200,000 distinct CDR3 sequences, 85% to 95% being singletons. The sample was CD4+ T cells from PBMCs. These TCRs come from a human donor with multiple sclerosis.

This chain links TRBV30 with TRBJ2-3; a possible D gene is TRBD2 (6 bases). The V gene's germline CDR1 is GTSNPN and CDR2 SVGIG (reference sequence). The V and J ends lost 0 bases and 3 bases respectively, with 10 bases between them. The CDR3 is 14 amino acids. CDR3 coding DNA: TGTGCCTGGAGTGTACACGGGGGAACAGATACGCAGTATTTT. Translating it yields CAWSVHGGTDTQYF.

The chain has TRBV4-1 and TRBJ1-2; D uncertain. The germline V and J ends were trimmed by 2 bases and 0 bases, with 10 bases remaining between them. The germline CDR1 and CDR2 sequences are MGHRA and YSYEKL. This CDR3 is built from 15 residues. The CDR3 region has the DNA TGCGCCAGCAGCCAACCAGGACGGCCTAACTATGGCTACACCTTC. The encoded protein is CASSQPGRPNYGYTF.

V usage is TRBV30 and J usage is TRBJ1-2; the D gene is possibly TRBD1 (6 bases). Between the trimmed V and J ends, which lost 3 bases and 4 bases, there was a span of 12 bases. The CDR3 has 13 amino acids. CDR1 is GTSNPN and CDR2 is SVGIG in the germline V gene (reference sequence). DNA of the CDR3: TGTGCCTGGAGGAAGGGGGGTAGCTATGGCTACACCTTC. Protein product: CAWRKGGSYGYTF. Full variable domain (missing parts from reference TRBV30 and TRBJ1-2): SQTIHQWPATLVQPVGSPLSLECTVEGTSNPNLYWYRQAAGRGLQLLFYSVGIGQISSEVPQNLSASRPQDRQFILSSKKLLLSDSGFYLCAWRKGGSYGYTFGSGTRLTVV.

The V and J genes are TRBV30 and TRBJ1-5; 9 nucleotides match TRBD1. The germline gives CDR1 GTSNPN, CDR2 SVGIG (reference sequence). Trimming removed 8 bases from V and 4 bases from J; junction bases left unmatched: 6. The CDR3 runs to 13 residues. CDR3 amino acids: CAGGQGLNQPQHF. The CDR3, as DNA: TGTGCCGGGGGACAGGGCCTAAATCAGCCCCAGCATTTT.

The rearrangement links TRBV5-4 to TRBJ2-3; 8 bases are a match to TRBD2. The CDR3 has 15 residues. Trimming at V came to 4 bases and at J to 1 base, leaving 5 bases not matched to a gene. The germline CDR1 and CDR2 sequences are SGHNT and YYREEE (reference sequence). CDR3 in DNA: TGTGCCAGCAGCCCGGGGGGGCAGGGCACAGATACGCAGTATTTT. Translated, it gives CASSPGGQGTDTQYF.

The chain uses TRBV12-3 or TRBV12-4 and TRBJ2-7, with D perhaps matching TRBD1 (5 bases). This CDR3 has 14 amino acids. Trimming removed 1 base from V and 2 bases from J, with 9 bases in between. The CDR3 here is CASSLVDSTYEQYF. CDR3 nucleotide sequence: TGTGCCAGCAGTTTAGTAGACAGCACCTACGAGCAGTACTTC.

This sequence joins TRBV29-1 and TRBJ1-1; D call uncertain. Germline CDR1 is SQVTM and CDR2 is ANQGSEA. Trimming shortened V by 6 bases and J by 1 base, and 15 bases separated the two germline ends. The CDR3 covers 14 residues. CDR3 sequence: CSVSERWRNTEAFF. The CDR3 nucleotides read TGCAGCGTATCCGAGCGCTGGAGGAACACTGAAGCTTTCTTT.

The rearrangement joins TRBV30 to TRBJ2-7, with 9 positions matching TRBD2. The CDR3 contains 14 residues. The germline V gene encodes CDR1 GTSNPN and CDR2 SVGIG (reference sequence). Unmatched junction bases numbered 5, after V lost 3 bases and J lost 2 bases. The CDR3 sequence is CAWSRVAGAYEQYF. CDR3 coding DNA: TGTGCCTGGAGCAGAGTAGCGGGGGCCTACGAGCAGTACTTC.

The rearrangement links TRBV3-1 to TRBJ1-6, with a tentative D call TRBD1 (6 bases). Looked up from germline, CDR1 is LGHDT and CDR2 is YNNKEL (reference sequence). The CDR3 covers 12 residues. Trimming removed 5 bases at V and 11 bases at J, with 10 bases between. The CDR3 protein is CASSTQGAPLHF. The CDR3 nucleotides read TGTGCCAGCAGCACACAGGGAGCACCCCTCCACTTT.

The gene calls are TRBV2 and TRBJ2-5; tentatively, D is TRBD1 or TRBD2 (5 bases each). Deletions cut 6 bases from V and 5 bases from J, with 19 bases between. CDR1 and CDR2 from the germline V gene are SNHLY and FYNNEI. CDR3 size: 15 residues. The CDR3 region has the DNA TGTGCCAGCAGGGAATTGGACACATCGGGGGAGACCCAGTACTTC. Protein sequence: CASRELDTSGETQYF.

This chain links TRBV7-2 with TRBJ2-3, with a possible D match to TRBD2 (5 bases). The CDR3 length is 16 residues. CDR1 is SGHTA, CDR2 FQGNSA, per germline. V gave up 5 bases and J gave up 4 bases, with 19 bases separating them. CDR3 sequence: CASSRPRTPSADTQYF. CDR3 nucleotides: TGTGCCAGCAGCCGGCCCAGGACTCCCAGCGCAGATACGCAGTATTTT.

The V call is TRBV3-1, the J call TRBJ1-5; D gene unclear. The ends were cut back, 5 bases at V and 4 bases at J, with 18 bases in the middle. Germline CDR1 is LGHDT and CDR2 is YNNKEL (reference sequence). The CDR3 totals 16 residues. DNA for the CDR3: TGTGCCAGCAGCGCGGGTCCAACGAACCTAAATCAGCCCCAGCATTTT. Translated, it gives CASSAGPTNLNQPQHF.

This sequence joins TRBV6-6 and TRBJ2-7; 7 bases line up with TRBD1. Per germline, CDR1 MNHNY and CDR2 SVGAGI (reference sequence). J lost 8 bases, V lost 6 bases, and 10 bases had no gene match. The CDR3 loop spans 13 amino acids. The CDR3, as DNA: TGTGCCAGCAGAACTCGCGACAGGGAAAAGCAGTACTTC. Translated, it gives CASRTRDREKQYF.

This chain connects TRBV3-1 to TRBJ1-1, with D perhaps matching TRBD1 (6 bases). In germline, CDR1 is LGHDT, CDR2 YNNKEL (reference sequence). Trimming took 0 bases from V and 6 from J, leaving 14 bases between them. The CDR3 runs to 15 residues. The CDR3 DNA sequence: TGTGCCAGCAGCCAAGATGCACGGGGGGCAGCTGAAGCTTTCTTT. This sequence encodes CASSQDARGAAEAFF.

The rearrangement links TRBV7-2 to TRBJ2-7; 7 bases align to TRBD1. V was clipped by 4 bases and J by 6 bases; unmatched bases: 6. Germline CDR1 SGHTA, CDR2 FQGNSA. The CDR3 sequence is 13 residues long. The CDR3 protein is CASSSRQGAEQYF. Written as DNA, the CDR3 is TGTGCCAGCAGCTCCCGACAGGGAGCCGAGCAGTACTTC.

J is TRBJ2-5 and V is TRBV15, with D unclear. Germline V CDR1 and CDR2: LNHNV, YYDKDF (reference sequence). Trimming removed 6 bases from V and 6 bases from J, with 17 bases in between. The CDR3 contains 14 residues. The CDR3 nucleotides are TGTGCCACCAGTCTGCAGCAGTTGGGCCAGACCCAGTACTTC. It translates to CATSLQQLGQTQYF.

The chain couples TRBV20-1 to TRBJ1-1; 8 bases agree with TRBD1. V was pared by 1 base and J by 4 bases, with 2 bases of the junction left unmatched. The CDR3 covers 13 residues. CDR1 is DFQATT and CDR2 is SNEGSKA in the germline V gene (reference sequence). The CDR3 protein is CSARAGGGTEAFF. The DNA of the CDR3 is TGCAGTGCTAGAGCAGGGGGCGGCACTGAAGCTTTCTTT.

The CDR3 protein is CASSEGPNYGYTF. For the CDR3, the DNA is TGTGCCAGCAGCGAGGGCCCTAACTATGGCTACACCTTC. The genes are TRBV9 and TRBJ1-2; D uncertain. Germline V gene data show CDR1 as SGDLS and CDR2 as YYNGEE. The CDR3 runs 13 residues. V was pared by 3 bases and J by 0 bases, with 6 bases between.

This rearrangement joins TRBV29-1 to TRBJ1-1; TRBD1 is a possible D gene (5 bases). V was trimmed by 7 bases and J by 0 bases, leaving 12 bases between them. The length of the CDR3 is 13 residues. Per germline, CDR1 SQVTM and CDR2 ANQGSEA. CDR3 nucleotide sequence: TGCAGCGCGGGGGTTGGGATGAACACTGAAGCTTTCTTT. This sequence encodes CSAGVGMNTEAFF.

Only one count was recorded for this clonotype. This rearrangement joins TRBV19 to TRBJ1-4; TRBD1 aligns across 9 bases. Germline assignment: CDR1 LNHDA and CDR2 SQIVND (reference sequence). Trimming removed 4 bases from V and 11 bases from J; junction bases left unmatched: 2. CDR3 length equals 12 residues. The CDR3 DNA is TGTGCCAGTAGTACGGGGACAGGGAAACTGTTTTTT. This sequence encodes CASSTGTGKLFF.

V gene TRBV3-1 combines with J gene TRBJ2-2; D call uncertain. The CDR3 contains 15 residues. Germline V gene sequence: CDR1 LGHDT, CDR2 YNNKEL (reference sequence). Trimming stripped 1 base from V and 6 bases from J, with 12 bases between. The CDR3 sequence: CASSQANSGSGELFF. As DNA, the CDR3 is TGTGCCAGCAGCCAAGCGAATTCTGGTTCCGGGGAGCTGTTTTTT.

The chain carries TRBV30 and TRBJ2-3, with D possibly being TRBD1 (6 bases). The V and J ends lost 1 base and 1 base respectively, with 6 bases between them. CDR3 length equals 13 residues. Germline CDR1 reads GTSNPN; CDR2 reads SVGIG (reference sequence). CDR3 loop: CAWSAGGTDTQYF. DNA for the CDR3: TGTGCCTGGAGTGCAGGGGGCACAGATACGCAGTATTTT.

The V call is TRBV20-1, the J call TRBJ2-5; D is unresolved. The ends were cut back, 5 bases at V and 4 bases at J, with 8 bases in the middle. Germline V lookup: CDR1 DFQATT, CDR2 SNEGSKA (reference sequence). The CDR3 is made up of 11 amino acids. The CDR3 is CSAYRRETQYF. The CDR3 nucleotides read TGCAGTGCTTATCGAAGAGAGACCCAGTACTTC.

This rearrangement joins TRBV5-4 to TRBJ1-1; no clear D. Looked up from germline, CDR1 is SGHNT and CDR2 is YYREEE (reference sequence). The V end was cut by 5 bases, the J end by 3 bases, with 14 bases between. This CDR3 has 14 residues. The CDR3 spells CASRYLGSDTEAFF. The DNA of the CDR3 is TGTGCCAGCAGGTATCTCGGGTCGGACACTGAAGCTTTCTTT.

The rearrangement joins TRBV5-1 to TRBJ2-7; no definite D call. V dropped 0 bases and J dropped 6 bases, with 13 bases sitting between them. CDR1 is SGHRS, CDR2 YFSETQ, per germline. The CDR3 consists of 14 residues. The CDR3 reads CASSLGSGPTEQYF. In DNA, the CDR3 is TGCGCCAGCAGCTTGGGTTCGGGCCCCACCGAGCAGTACTTC.

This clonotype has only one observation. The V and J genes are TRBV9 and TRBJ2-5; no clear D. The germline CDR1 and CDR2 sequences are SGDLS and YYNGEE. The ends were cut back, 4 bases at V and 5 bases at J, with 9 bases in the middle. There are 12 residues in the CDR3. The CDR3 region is CASSIVPETQYF. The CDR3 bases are TGTGCCAGCAGCATAGTTCCGGAGACCCAGTACTTC.

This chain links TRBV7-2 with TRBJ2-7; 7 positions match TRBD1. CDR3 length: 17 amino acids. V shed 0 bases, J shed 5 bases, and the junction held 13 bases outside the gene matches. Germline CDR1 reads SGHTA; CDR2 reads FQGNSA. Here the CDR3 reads CASSLATSMSGGHEQYF. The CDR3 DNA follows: TGTGCCAGCAGCTTAGCCACTTCGATGTCAGGGGGACACGAGCAGTACTTC. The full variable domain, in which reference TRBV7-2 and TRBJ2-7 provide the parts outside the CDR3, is GAGVSQSPSNKVTEKGKDVELRCDPISGHTALYWYRQSLGQGLEFLIYFQGNSAPDKSGLPSDRFSAERTGGSVSTLTIQRTQQEDSAVYLCASSLATSMSGGHEQYFGPGTRLTVT.

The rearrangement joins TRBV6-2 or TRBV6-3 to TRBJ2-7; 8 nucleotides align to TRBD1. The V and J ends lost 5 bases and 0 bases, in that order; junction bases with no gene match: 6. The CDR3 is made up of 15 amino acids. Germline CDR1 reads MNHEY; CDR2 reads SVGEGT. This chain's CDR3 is CASSGGQGYSYEQYF. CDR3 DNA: TGTGCCAGCAGTGGCGGACAGGGTTACTCCTACGAGCAGTACTTC.

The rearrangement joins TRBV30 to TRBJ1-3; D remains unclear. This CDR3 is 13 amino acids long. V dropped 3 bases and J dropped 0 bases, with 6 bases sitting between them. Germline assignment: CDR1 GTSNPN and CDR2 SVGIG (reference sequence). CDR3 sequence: CAWSMSSGNTIYF. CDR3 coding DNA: TGTGCCTGGAGCATGAGCTCTGGAAACACCATATATTTT.

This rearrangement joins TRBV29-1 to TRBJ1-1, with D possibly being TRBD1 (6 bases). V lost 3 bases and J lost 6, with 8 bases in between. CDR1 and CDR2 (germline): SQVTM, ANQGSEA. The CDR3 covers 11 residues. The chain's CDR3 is CSVDRGSEAFF. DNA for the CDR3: TGCAGCGTTGACAGGGGATCTGAAGCTTTCTTT.

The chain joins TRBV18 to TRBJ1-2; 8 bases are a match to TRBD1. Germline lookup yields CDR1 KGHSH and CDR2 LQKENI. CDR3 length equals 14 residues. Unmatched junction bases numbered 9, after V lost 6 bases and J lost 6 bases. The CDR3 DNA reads TGTGCCAGCTCGTCACAGGGGGACTCGAATGGCTACACCTTC. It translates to CASSSQGDSNGYTF.

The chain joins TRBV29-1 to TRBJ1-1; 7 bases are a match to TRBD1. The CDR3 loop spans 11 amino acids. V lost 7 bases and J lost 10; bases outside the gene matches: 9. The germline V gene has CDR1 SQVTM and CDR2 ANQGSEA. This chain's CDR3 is CSGGQVSGAFF. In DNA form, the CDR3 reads TGCAGCGGCGGACAGGTCTCGGGAGCTTTCTTT.